The clone carrying this T cell receptor beta chain was seen a few times. The antigen remains unidentified. These data belong to a study of OX40 agonist ivuxolimab in advanced cancers. Turning to the study itself: Of mixed ages from about 23 to 79 and averaging 60 years, the group was about 86% male. Partial responses occurred in Three dose-escalation patients, one with hepatocellular carcinoma and two with cutaneous melanoma.

Germline CDR1 and CDR2: SEHNR and FQNEAQ (reference sequence). V lost 1 base to trimming and J lost 6 bases, with 8 bases between them. This CDR3 is built from 13 residues. Baseline was the first blood sampling point, followed by cycle 4 day 1 and cycle 7 day 1. Study-wide points: CD4+ T cells averaged fewer expanded clones than CD8+ T cells.

Repertoires were generated with immunoSEQ multiplex PCR, while TCRdb's copy carries only in-frame clones and drops some. In the table there are around 10,000 clones, approximately 71% of which are singletons. The chain couples TRBV7-9 to TRBJ2-3; D call uncertain. This clonotype was obtained from an adult with an advanced solid tumor such as melanoma, head and neck, liver or kidney cancer. Sequenced here: CD4+ or CD8+ T cells sorted from blood, sampled in a trial of the OX40 agonist ivuxolimab. The CDR3 region is CASSLVGSDTQYF. In DNA form, the CDR3 reads TGTGCCAGCAGCTTAGTAGGGTCTGATACGCAGTATTTT.